A single sample gave rise to the 9 T cell receptor beta chains below, sequenced in a study of T cells in localized non-small cell lung cancer. Produced via immunoSEQ multiplex PCR; TCRdb's table is partial and in-frame only. This sample carries tens of thousands of clones, approximately 90% of them seen once, and the ten largest clones take roughly 7.4%. The sample consisted of peripheral blood, taken before any cancer treatment. The origin of the receptors is a female donor of 60 years or more with stage I lung adenocarcinoma.

This rearrangement joins TRBV7-3 to TRBJ2-3; D is unresolved. Germline V gives CDR1 SGHTA, CDR2 FQGTGA. The CDR3 runs to 14 residues. V lost 2 bases and J lost 2, with 8 bases in between. CDR3 DNA sequence: TGTGCCAGCAGCTTAGGCGCCAACACAGATACGCAGTATTTT. Translated: CASSLGANTDTQYF.

The chain employs TRBV5-1 and TRBJ1-1, with D hard to call. The ends were cut back, 0 bases at V and 2 bases at J, with 5 bases in the middle. CDR1 and CDR2 from the germline V gene are SGHRS and YFSETQ. The CDR3 extends over 13 amino acids. CDR3: CASSLAVNTEAFF. CDR3 DNA sequence: TGCGCCAGCAGCTTGGCAGTTAACACTGAAGCTTTCTTT.

The rearrangement joins TRBV27 to TRBJ2-2; D is ambiguous. V was shortened by 3 bases and J by 4 bases, with 3 bases between the two germline ends. CDR3 size: 12 residues. In germline, CDR1 is MNHEY, CDR2 SMNVEV (reference sequence). In DNA, the CDR3 is TGTGCCAGCAGTTTTAGCACCGGGGAGCTGTTTTTT. Encoded protein: CASSFSTGELFF.

The genes are TRBV10-3 and TRBJ1-1, with D possibly matching TRBD1 (6 bases). The CDR3 is 16 amino acids. V shed 8 bases and J shed 2 bases, with 21 bases lying between them. Germline V gene sequence: CDR1 ENHRY, CDR2 SYGVKD. The CDR3 DNA follows: TGTGCCATCCAGGGACAATGGGGTGACAGAAACACTGAAGCTTTCTTT. This gives the protein CAIQGQWGDRNTEAFF.

In this sample, this clone turned up once. One junction end disagrees with the germline gene, perhaps due to a read error. The same CDR3 is also encoded by other DNA sequences in this sample. V gene TRBV7-9 combines with J gene TRBJ1-5; no definite D call. Looked up from germline, CDR1 is SEHNR and CDR2 is FQNEAQ (reference sequence). This CDR3 has 16 residues. The CDR3 loop reads CASSLARGSGHQPQHF. The DNA for the CDR3 is TGTGCCAGCAGTTTAGCACGTGGGTCGGGCCATCAGCCCCAGCATTTT.

J is TRBJ1-1 and V is TRBV11-1; D gene ambiguous. CDR1 is SGHAT and CDR2 is FQDESV in the germline V gene (reference sequence). CDR3 length: 14 residues. V was trimmed by 5 bases and J by 2 bases, leaving 12 bases between them. The CDR3 protein is CASSLGPTNTEAFF. Here the CDR3 DNA reads TGTGCCAGCAGCCTCGGACCGACTAACACTGAAGCTTTCTTT.

The chain combines TRBV28 with TRBJ2-7; D not certain. The V end lost 3 bases, the J end lost 1 base, and 7 bases lay between the germline ends. Germline loops: CDR1 MDHEN, CDR2 SYDVKM. The CDR3 is 13 amino acids. The CDR3 region is CASSFSHSYEQYV. In DNA form, the CDR3 reads TGTGCCAGCAGTTTCTCACATTCCTACGAGCAGTACGTC.

The gene calls are TRBV27 and TRBJ1-5, with D maybe TRBD1 (6 bases). V gave up 1 base and J gave up 4 bases, with 11 bases separating them. The germline CDR1 and CDR2 sequences are MNHEY and SMNVEV (reference sequence). This CDR3 has 15 amino acids. Here the CDR3 reads CASSLWGLGNQPQHF. The CDR3 nucleotides are TGTGCCAGCAGTTTATGGGGGCTAGGAAATCAGCCCCAGCATTTT.

The rearrangement joins TRBV5-1 to TRBJ2-2; D is possibly TRBD1 or TRBD2 (6 bases each). CDR1 SGHRS and CDR2 YFSETQ come from the germline V gene. CDR3 size: 18 residues. V lost 0 bases, J lost 5 bases, and 20 bases lay in between. CDR3: CASSLATGATRGTGELFF. CDR3 DNA: TGCGCCAGCAGCTTGGCTACGGGGGCCACCCGAGGGACCGGGGAGCTGTTTTTT.